This T cell receptor (beta chain) stems from a study of T cell changes during pregnancy in multiple sclerosis. Germline V gene sequence: CDR1 MNHNY, CDR2 SVGAGI (reference sequence). Trimming removed 6 bases at V and 1 base at J, with 9 bases between. This CDR3 is built from 13 residues. Using immunoSEQ multiplex PCR, the repertoire was profiled, and TCRdb retains in-frame clones only, with some absent. The sample carries 20,000 to 25,000 clones, around 93% recorded once. The sequences come from CD4+ T cells from peripheral blood mononuclear cells, collected in the third trimester of pregnancy. This chain joins TRBV6-6 and TRBJ1-1, with TRBD1 as a possible D gene (6 bases). This clonotype was obtained from a female donor with multiple sclerosis, enrolled in a pregnancy study. CDR3 sequence: CASSRRGNTEAFF. CDR3 nucleotides: TGTGCCAGCAGCCGCAGGGGGAACACTGAAGCTTTCTTT.